The next 13 T cell receptor beta chains were all read from a single sample in a study of T cell repertoires in cytomegalovirus infection. These receptors lack a known antigen. TCRdb itself ran the reads through MiXCR, one entry per CDR3 protein. The sample includes 250,000 to 400,000 distinct CDR3 sequences, roughly 25% of them seen just once. Source: cultured PBMCs, taken from culture after CMV antigen stimulation. These receptors were obtained from a human donor in good health (CMV status not recorded). Some clones in this sample may be carry-over from other donors' samples.

CDR3 region: CASTQIAGRTDTQYF. Written as DNA, the CDR3 is TGTGCCAGTACCCAAATAGCGGGAAGGACAGATACGCAGTATTTT. The chain links TRBV19 to TRBJ2-3, with 8 bases identical to TRBD2. The CDR3 is made up of 15 amino acids. V gave up 7 bases and J gave up 3 bases; unmatched junction bases: 9. The germline V gene has CDR1 LNHDA and CDR2 SQIVND (reference sequence). Filled out from reference TRBV19 and TRBJ2-3, the complete variable domain reads DGGITQSPKYLFRKEGQNVTLSCEQNLNHDAMYWYRQDPGQGLRLIYYSQIVNDFQKGDIAEGYSVSREKKESFPLTVTSAQKNPTAFYLCASTQIAGRTDTQYFGPGTRLTVL.

This clonotype was seen many times. The V and J genes are TRBV7-6 and TRBJ2-3, with D uncertain. V was cut by 5 bases and J by 0 bases, with 9 bases left in between. Looked up from germline, CDR1 is SGHVS and CDR2 is FNYEAQ. The CDR3 is made up of 14 amino acids. CDR3 residues: CASSPPPSTDTQYF. The CDR3 DNA reads TGTGCCAGCAGCCCACCGCCCAGCACAGATACGCAGTATTTT. Full variable domain (rest looked up from reference TRBV7-6 and TRBJ2-3): GAGVSQSPRYKVTKRGQDVALRCDPISGHVSLYWYRQALGQGPEFLTYFNYEAQQDKSGLPNDRFSAERPEGSISTLTIQRTEQRDSAMYRCASSPPPSTDTQYFGPGTRLTVL.

This sequence joins TRBV6-2 or TRBV6-3 and TRBJ2-5; 8 positions match TRBD2. CDR1 is MNHEY and CDR2 is SVGEGT in the germline V gene. The junction had 19 bases not matched to a gene; V was cut back by 5 bases and J by 5 bases. The CDR3 runs 18 residues. CDR3: CASSGGDGSGRRDETQYF. The CDR3 nucleotides read TGTGCCAGCAGTGGAGGAGATGGGAGCGGGAGAAGGGATGAGACCCAGTACTTC.

This clonotype showed up many times. The gene calls are TRBV20-1 and TRBJ1-5; TRBD1 agrees at 12 bases. J lost 7 bases, V lost 4 bases, and 5 bases had no gene match. Germline values: CDR1 DFQATT, CDR2 SNEGSKA (reference sequence). The CDR3 is 14 amino acids. The CDR3 nucleotides are TGCAGTGCTACGGGACAGGGGGCCGGACAGCCCCAGCATTTT. This gives the protein CSATGQGAGQPQHF.

The chain is built from TRBV6-2 or TRBV6-3 and TRBJ1-2, with D uncertain. With 2 bases removed from V and 2 bases from J, the gap between germline ends came to 6 bases. Germline CDR1 MNHEY, CDR2 SVGEGT. CDR3 length: 13 amino acids. The CDR3 here is CASSYEENYGYTF. For the CDR3, the DNA is TGTGCCAGCAGTTACGAGGAGAACTATGGCTACACCTTC.

CDR3 DNA: TGTGCCAGTAGTATAGACCGCGAGCAGTACTTC. It yields the protein CASSIDREQYF. V gene TRBV19 combines with J gene TRBJ2-7; D gene unclear. V gave up 0 bases and J gave up 6 bases, with 3 bases separating them. Looked up from germline, CDR1 is LNHDA and CDR2 is SQIVND (reference sequence). This CDR3 region has 11 residues.

This clonotype was picked up many times. The chain links TRBV7-2 to TRBJ2-3; D remains unclear. Between the trimmed V and J ends, which lost 4 bases and 2 bases, there was a span of 10 bases. This CDR3 is 14 amino acids long. The germline CDR1 and CDR2 sequences are SGHTA and FQGNSA. CDR3 loop: CASSYSRATDTQYF. CDR3 nucleotides: TGTGCCAGCAGCTACTCCCGGGCCACAGATACGCAGTATTTT.

The CDR3 loop reads CASSLVLRQGDNEQFF. The DNA of the CDR3 is TGTGCCAGCAGCTTAGTATTGAGACAGGGAGACAATGAGCAGTTCTTC. The chain carries TRBV11-2 and TRBJ2-1; 7 nucleotides align to TRBD1. CDR1 and CDR2 (germline): SGHAT, FQNNGV. CDR3 size: 16 residues. J lost 5 bases, V lost 1 base, and 8 bases had no gene match.

This chain uses TRBV7-2 with TRBJ2-7, with 9 bases fitting TRBD2. The V gene's germline CDR1 is SGHTA and CDR2 FQGNSA. After removal of 6 bases from V and 6 bases from J, the junction contained 9 bases not matched to a gene. There are 14 residues in the CDR3. The CDR3: CASRGWAGGSEQYF. CDR3 bases: TGTGCCAGCAGGGGGTGGGCGGGAGGGTCCGAGCAGTACTTC.

This clonotype was picked up a small number of times. The genes are TRBV7-4 and TRBJ1-4; 7 bases are shared with TRBD1. The trim removed 5 bases at V and 0 bases at J, leaving 15 bases unmatched. This CDR3 region has 19 residues. Germline V CDR1 and CDR2: SGHVT, SQSDAQ. In nucleotides, the CDR3 is TGTGCCAGCAGCCCCCGGGACAGCGCTATCTCTGCAACTAATGAAAAACTGTTTTTT. The encoded protein is CASSPRDSAISATNEKLFF.

In its sample, this clonotype was seen once. The rearrangement uses TRBV7-2 and TRBJ1-2; D gene unclear. V was clipped by 5 bases and J by 4 bases, with 11 bases between them. Germline lookup yields CDR1 SGHTA and CDR2 FQGNSA. CDR3 length: 13 amino acids. CDR3: CASSPTRSYGYTF. Here the CDR3 DNA reads TGTGCCAGCAGCCCCACGAGAAGCTATGGCTACACCTTC.

This clonotype was found once. The chain uses TRBV20-1 and TRBJ2-3; 11 nucleotides align to TRBD2. V trimming: 3 bases; J trimming: 1 base; junction bases outside the gene matches: 3. There are 15 residues in the CDR3. Germline V gene lookup returns CDR1 DFQATT and CDR2 SNEGSKA (reference sequence). The CDR3, as DNA: TGCAGTGCTAGCATAGCGGGAGGGGGCACAGATACGCAGTATTTT. Translation: CSASIAGGGTDTQYF.

The chain carries TRBV12-3 or TRBV12-4 and TRBJ1-5, with D unclear. The germline V and J ends were trimmed by 6 bases and 9 bases, with 12 bases remaining between them. The CDR3 spans 12 residues. The CDR3 region has the DNA TGTGCCAGCAGCCAGACCAACCGGCCCCAGCATTTT. Translating gives CASSQTNRPQHF.